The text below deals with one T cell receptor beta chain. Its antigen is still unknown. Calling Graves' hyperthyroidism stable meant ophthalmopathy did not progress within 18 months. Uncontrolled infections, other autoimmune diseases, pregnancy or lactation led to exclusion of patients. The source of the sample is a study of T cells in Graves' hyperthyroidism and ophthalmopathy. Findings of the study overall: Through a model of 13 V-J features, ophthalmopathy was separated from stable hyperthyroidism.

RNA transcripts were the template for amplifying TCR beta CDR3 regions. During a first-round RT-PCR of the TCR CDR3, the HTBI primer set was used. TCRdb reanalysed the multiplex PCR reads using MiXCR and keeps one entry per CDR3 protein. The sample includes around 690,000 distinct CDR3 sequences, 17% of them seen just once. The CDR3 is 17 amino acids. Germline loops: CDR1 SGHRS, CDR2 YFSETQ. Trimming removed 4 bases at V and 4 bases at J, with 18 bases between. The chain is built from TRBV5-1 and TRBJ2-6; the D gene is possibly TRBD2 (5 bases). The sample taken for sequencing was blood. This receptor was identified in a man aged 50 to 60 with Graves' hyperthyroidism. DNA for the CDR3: TGCGCCAGCAGCCCGGACGGGGTTTTGTACGGGGCCAACGTCCTGACTTTC. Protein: CASSPDGVLYGANVLTF.